Detailed here is one T cell receptor (beta chain). The antigen is unknown. CDR3 size: 14 residues. The V segment lost 5 bases and the J segment 4 bases; nucleotides outside the gene matches: 8. Germline CDR1 and CDR2: SGHRS and YFSETQ. These data belong to a study of cytomegalovirus exposure and HLA in healthy donors. Use of 60 Vbeta and 13 Jbeta primers characterized the PCR. Profiled with immunoSEQ multiplex PCR; TCRdb holds only in-frame clones, not every one. This table holds hundreds of thousands of clones, around 85% found once. Study outcomes and limitations: Equally common other TCR beta chains were less clonally expanded than HLA-associated ones, a later analysis found.

This TCR derives from a girl aged 2 to 9 in good health and CMV-seronegative. The sequenced material came from PBMCs. The J gene is TRBJ1-2, the V gene TRBV5-1; 7 bases match TRBD1. The CDR3, as DNA: TGCGCCAGCAGGAAGCCCGGGACAGTCTATGGCTACACCTTC. Protein product: CASRKPGTVYGYTF.